The TCR beta chain described here comes from a study of T cell responses to AZD1222 COVID-19 vaccine. TCRdb's copy holds only in-frame clones and misses some; the assay was immunoSEQ multiplex PCR. The data contain tens of thousands of clones, roughly 90% of them singletons. The V segment lost 5 bases and the J segment 0 bases; nucleotides outside the gene matches: 1. CDR3 length: 15 amino acids. The germline CDR1 and CDR2 sequences are SEHNR and FQNEAQ (reference sequence). The rearrangement uses TRBV7-9 and TRBJ2-1; 10 bases line up with TRBD2. The clonotype was recovered from an adult who received the AZD1222 COVID-19 vaccine. The sample was peripheral blood, taken 28 days after the second AZD1222 dose. The CDR3 spells CASSKREGSYNEQFF. The CDR3 DNA is TGTGCCAGCAGCAAGCGGGAGGGCTCCTACAATGAGCAGTTCTTC.